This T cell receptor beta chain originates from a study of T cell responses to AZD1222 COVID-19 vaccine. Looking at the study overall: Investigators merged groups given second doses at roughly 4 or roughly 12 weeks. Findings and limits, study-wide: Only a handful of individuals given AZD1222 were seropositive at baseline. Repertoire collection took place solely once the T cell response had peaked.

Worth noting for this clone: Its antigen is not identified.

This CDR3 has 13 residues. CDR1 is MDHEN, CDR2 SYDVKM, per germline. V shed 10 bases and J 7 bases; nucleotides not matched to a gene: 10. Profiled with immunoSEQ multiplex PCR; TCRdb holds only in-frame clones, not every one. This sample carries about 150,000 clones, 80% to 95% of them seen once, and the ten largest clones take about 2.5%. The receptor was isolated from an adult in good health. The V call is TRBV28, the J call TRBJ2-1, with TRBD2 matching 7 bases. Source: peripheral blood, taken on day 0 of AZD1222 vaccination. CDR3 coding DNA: TGTGCCACCCAAAGTGGGGGGGGGAATGAGCAGTTCTTC. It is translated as CATQSGGGNEQFF.